The clone carrying this T cell receptor beta chain has only a few counts. As yet, its antigen is unknown. The record originates from a study of T cells after yellow fever vaccination. Study-wide findings and caveats: In post-booster samples, most primary-vaccination clones reappeared (approximately 95% CD4, around 87% CD8). A minor fraction of clonotypes spanned both CD4 and CD8 compartments.

Germline CDR1 is SGHRS and CDR2 is YFSETQ. V shed 3 bases and J shed 4 bases, with 10 bases lying between them. The CDR3 loop spans 13 amino acids. It was through 5'RACE template switching that TCR cDNA was made, with a universal primer site and UMIs added. TCRdb passed the 5' RACE reads through MiXCR, listing each CDR3 protein once. Among about 580,000 distinct CDR3 sequences, about a sixth were seen once, and the ten largest hold around 15%. The receptor's source is a man younger than 35 who received the YFV17D yellow fever vaccine. The sample consisted of PBMCs, taken about 5 days after the first yellow fever vaccination. The V call is TRBV5-1, the J call TRBJ2-5; the D gene could be TRBD1 or TRBD2 (5 bases each). The CDR3 coding sequence is TGCGCCAGCAGCTCGGGACCGGCAGAGACCCAGTACTTC. It specifies CASSSGPAETQYF.